Sequencing of this T cell receptor beta chain was carried out in a study of T cell responses to AZD1222 COVID-19 vaccine. TCRdb's copy holds only in-frame clones and misses some; the assay was immunoSEQ multiplex PCR. The sample consists of around 150,000 clones, over 65% of them appearing once. The V and J ends lost 5 bases and 0 bases, in that order; junction bases with no gene match: 6. The CDR3 length is 15 residues. In germline, CDR1 is SGHVS, CDR2 FQNEAQ. The source was peripheral blood, collected on day 0 of AZD1222 vaccination. The chain is built from TRBV7-8 and TRBJ1-1; 7 bases agree with TRBD1. The receptor was derived from an adult in good health. CDR3 residues: CASSEWGTVNTEAFF. As DNA, the CDR3 is TGTGCCAGCAGCGAGTGGGGGACAGTGAACACTGAAGCTTTCTTT.